The 11 T cell receptor beta chains below come from one sample, sequenced in a study of a mutant IDH1 vaccine in newly diagnosed glioma. Clones were sequenced by immunoSEQ multiplex PCR, and TCRdb holds only the in-frame ones, with some missing. The table includes over 45,000 clones, approximately 91% detected once. This sample's time point: baseline, week 1 (first vaccination visit). The sample's treatment: pre-vaccination baseline after standard-of-care therapy. The specimen comprised PBMCs, sampled from a glioma patient treated with radiotherapy, temozolomide or both. These receptor sequences come from a man aged 50 to 59 with glioma.

This chain uses TRBV28 with TRBJ1-2; perhaps TRBD1 as D (5 bases). Trimming cost V 2 bases and J 2 bases, with 12 bases left between them. CDR1 and CDR2 from the germline V gene are MDHEN and SYDVKM. The CDR3 contains 15 residues. The CDR3 region has the DNA TGTGCCAGCAGTTTAGCAGGGAACTCCAACTATGGCTACACCTTC. Translation: CASSLAGNSNYGYTF.

The gene calls are TRBV28 and TRBJ2-7, with a possible D match to TRBD2 (7 bases). CDR3 length: 14 amino acids. The V end lost 8 bases, the J end lost 4 bases, and 18 bases lay between the germline ends. The V gene's germline CDR1 is MDHEN and CDR2 SYDVKM. Here the CDR3 DNA reads TGTGCCAGCGGTCGTTGGGGGGGGCAATACGAGCAGTACTTC. This encodes CASGRWGGQYEQYF.

Here the CDR3 reads CASSEARGPYGYTF. The CDR3 DNA follows: TGTGCCAGCAGTGAAGCCCGGGGACCCTATGGCTACACCTTC. The gene calls are TRBV2 and TRBJ1-2, with D perhaps TRBD1 (5 bases). Germline V gene sequence: CDR1 SNHLY, CDR2 FYNNEI. Trimming took off 0 bases at V and 4 bases at J, with 9 bases between the two ends. This CDR3 is built from 14 residues.

The rearrangement uses TRBV5-1 and TRBJ2-6, with D possibly matching TRBD1 (6 bases). From germline, CDR1 is SGHRS and CDR2 YFSETQ. This CDR3 contains 18 residues. V lost 3 bases and J lost 0, with 16 bases in between. The CDR3 reads CASSWDTGRISGANVLTF. The CDR3 DNA reads as TGCGCCAGCAGCTGGGACACTGGTCGAATCTCTGGGGCCAACGTCCTGACTTTC.

This chain joins TRBV4-2 and TRBJ1-4, with 9 bases that match TRBD1. The CDR3 sequence is 16 residues long. Germline loops: CDR1 LGHNA, CDR2 YNFKEQ. J lost 7 bases, V lost 4 bases, and 10 bases had no gene match. CDR3 loop: CASSLVGQGVGEKLFF. The CDR3 DNA is TGTGCCAGCAGCCTCGTGGGACAGGGTGTAGGTGAAAAACTGTTTTTT.

This rearrangement joins TRBV29-1 to TRBJ1-4; 9 bases are shared with TRBD1. Germline V CDR1 and CDR2: SQVTM, ANQGSEA. The CDR3 has 12 residues. J lost 10 bases, V lost 4 bases, and 4 bases had no gene match. DNA of the CDR3: TGCAGCGTTGGATTGGACAGGGGAAAACTGTTTTTT. Residues: CSVGLDRGKLFF.

This chain uses TRBV4-1 with TRBJ1-5; perhaps TRBD1 as D (6 bases). The CDR3 spans 18 residues. Trimming took off 1 base at V and 6 bases at J, with 22 bases between the two ends. Germline V CDR1 and CDR2: MGHRA, YSYEKL. DNA of the CDR3: TGCGCCAGCAGCCAAGCCCTCGTCCAGCGGGGGCGAGGTCAGCCCCAGCATTTT. This translates into CASSQALVQRGRGQPQHF.

This clone was observed a few times. The chain is built from TRBV10-3 and TRBJ1-1; D not resolved. The V and J ends lost 0 bases and 3 bases respectively, with 17 bases between them. CDR3 length: 17 amino acids. CDR1 ENHRY and CDR2 SYGVKD come from the germline V gene. As DNA, the CDR3 is TGTGCCATCAGTGAGTCGACTCTATCGGTTAGGCACACTGAAGCTTTCTTT. This encodes CAISESTLSVRHTEAFF.

The chain links TRBV19 to TRBJ1-5; perhaps TRBD1 as D (6 bases). The V gene's germline CDR1 is LNHDA and CDR2 SQIVND (reference sequence). V was cut by 4 bases and J by 5 bases, with 21 bases left in between. This CDR3 is built from 17 residues. Here the CDR3 reads CASSTGAQGRAHQPQHF. The CDR3 nucleotides are TGTGCCAGTAGTACAGGGGCACAGGGACGGGCGCATCAGCCCCAGCATTTT.

This clone has just a few counts. This chain joins TRBV7-3 and TRBJ2-1; 13 nucleotides match TRBD2. With V trimmed by 1 base and J by 8 bases, 5 bases remained unmatched. Germline V gives CDR1 SGHTA, CDR2 FQGTGA. The CDR3 covers 16 residues. The CDR3 DNA is TGTGCCAGCAGCTTAAGACTAGCGGGAGGCAGGGATGAGCAGTTCTTC. Residues: CASSLRLAGGRDEQFF.

This sequence joins TRBV10-2 and TRBJ2-1; D is uncertain. Germline V gene sequence: CDR1 WSHSY, CDR2 SAAADI. V was shortened by 2 bases and J by 8 bases, with 16 bases between the two germline ends. The CDR3 length is 15 residues. The CDR3 DNA sequence: TGCGCCAGCAGTGAGGTGGCGGTGCTCATGGATGAGCAGTTCTTC. It translates to CASSEVAVLMDEQFF.